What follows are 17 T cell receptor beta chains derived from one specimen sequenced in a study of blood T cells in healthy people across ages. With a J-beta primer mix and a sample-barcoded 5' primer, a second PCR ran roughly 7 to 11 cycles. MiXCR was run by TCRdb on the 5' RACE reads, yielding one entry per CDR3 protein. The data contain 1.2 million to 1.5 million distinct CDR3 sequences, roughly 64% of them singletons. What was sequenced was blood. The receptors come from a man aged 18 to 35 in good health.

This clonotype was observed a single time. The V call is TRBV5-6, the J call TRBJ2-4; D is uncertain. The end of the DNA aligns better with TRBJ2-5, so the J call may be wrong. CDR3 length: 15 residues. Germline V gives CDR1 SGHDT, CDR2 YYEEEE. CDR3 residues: CASSSFASVRETQYF. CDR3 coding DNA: TGTGCCAGCAGCTCTTTCGCTTCAGTCCGAGAGACCCAGTACTTC.

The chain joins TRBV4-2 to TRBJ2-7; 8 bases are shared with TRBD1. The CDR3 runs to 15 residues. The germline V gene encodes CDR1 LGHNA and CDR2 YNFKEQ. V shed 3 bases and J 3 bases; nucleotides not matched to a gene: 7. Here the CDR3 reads CASSQSVTGDYEQYF. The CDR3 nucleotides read TGTGCCAGCAGCCAGAGCGTGACAGGGGACTACGAGCAGTACTTC.

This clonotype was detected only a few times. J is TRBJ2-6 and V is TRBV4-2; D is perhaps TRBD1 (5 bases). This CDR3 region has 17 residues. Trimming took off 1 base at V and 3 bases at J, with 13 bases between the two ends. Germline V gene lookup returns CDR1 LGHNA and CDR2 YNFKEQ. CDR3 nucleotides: TGTGCCAGCAGCCAAGCAGTTTCAGGGTATGGGGCCAACGTCCTGACTTTC. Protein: CASSQAVSGYGANVLTF.

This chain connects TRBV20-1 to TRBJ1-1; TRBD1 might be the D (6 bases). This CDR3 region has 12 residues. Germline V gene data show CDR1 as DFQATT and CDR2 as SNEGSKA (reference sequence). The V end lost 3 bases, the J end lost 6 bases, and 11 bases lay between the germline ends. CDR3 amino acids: CSASPDRSEAFF. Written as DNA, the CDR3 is TGCAGTGCTAGCCCCGACAGGTCTGAAGCTTTCTTT.

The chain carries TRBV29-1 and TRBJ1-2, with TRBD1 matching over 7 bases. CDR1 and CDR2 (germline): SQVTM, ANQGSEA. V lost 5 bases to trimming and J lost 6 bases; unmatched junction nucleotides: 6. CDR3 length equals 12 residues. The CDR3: CSVRTGADGYTF. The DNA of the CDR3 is TGCAGCGTTCGGACAGGTGCTGATGGCTACACCTTC.

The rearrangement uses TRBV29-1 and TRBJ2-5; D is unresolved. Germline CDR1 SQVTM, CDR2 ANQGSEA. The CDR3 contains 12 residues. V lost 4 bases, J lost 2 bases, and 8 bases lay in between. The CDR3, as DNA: TGCAGCGTTGCTGTCTCTCAAGAGACCCAGTACTTC. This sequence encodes CSVAVSQETQYF.

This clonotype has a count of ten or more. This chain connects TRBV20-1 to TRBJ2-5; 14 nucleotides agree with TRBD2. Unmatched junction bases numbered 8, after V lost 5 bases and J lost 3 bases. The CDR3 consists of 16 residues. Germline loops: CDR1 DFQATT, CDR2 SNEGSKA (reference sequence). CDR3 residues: CSASPATSGGEETQYF. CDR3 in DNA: TGCAGTGCTTCCCCCGCGACTAGCGGGGGGGAAGAGACCCAGTACTTC.

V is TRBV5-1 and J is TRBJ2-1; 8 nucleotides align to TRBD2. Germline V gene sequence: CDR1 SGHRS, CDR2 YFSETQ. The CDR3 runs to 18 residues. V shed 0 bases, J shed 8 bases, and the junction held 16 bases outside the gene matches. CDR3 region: CASSLEEVGLASIYEQFF. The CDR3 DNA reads TGCGCCAGCAGCTTGGAAGAGGTAGGACTAGCTTCAATCTATGAGCAGTTCTTC.

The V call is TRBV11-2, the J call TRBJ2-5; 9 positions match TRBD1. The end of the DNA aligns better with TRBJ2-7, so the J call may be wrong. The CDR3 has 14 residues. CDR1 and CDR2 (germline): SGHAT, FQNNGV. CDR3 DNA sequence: TGTGCCAGCAGCTCGGGGGACAGGGTGTACGAGCAGTACTTC. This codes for CASSSGDRVYEQYF.

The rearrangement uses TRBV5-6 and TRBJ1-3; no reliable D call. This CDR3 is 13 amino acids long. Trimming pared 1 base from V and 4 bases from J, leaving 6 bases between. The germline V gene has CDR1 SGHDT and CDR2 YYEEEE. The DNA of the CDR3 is TGTGCCAGCAGCTTGTATGCGGGAAACACCATATATTTT. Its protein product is CASSLYAGNTIYF.

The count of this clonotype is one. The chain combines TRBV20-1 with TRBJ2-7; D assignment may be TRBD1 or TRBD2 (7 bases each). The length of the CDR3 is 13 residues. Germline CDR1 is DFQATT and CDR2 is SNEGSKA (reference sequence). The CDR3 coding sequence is TGCGGGATGGGAGGGGGCCCTGGCTACGAGCAGTACTTC. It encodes CGMGGGPGYEQYF.

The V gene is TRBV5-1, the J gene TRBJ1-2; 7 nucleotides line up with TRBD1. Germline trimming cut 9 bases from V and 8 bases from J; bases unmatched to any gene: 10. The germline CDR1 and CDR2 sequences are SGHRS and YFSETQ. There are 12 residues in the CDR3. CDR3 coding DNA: TGCGCCAACCAGAGACAGGGTGGAGGCTACACCTTC. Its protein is CANQRQGGGYTF.

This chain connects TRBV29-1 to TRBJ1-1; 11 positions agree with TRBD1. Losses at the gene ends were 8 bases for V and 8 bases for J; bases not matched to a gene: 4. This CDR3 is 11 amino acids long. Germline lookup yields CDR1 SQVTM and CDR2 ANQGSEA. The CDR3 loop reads CSLRTGGEAFF. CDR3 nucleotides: TGCAGCTTACGGACAGGGGGCGAAGCTTTCTTT.

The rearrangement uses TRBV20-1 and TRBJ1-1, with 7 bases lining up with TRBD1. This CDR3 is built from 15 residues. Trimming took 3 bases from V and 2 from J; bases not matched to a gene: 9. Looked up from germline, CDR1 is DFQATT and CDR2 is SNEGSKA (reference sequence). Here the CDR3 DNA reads TGCAGTGCTAGCTTATCTGGGACAGTTAACACTGAAGCTTTCTTT. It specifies CSASLSGTVNTEAFF.

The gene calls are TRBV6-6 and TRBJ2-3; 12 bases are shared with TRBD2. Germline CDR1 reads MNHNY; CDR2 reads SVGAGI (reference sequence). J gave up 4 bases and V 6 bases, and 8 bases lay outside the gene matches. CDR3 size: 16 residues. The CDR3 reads CASSPTSGSGSDTQYF. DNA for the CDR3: TGTGCCAGCAGCCCGACTAGCGGGAGCGGTTCAGATACGCAGTATTTT.

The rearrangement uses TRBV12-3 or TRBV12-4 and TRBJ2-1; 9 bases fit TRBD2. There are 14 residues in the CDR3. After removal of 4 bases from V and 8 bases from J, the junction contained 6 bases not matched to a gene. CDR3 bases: TGTGCCAGCAGTTCACCAGCGGGAGGTTATGAGCAGTTCTTC. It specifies CASSSPAGGYEQFF.

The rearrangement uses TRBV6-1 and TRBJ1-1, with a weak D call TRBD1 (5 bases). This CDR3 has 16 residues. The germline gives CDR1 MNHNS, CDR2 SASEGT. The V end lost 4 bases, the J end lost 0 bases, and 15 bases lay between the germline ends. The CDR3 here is CASSVGVSGLNTEAFF. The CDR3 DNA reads TGTGCCAGCAGTGTGGGGGTCTCGGGCCTGAACACTGAAGCTTTCTTT.